Given below is one TCR beta chain in context. In its sample, this clonotype was seen a few times. Which antigen it targets is not known. The input lacks base qualities; no much larger clone sits a single base away. Reading from cysteine to phenylalanine, the CDR3 counts 17 amino acids. The entry retains the CDR3 DNA only, 51 bases that are in frame from base 1. The germline V gene provides CDR1 SGHDT and CDR2 YYEEEE. At the junction V is shortened by 2 bases and J by 8 bases, with 22 bases in between. Every donor was a healthy Caucasian. The twin cohort comprised three pairs of female monozygotic twins, all aged roughly 18 to 30 years. Peripheral blood mononuclear cells were the source from which RNA for the TCR libraries was isolated. The data were taken from a study of identical twins (dated by TCRdb to between 2015 and 2016). Background on the whole study: To test whether fetal clonotypes persist, this study deep-sequenced TCR alpha and beta repertoires from monozygotic twins, from unrelated adults of various ages, and from cord blood. Replicate twin experiments were performed at different times using different library preparation protocols to rule out contamination.

Libraries were prepared through 5' RACE. Sequencing was performed on an Illumina HiSeq 2000. Template switching introduced a universal primer binding site; the final cDNA contained a unique molecular identifier, enabling accurate counting of TCR cDNA molecules. First-strand cDNA for TCR alpha and beta chains was synthesized from specific primers in the conserved constant-segment region. To control for contamination, every cDNA library was double barcoded, receiving both a SMART-Mk sample barcode and Illumina barcodes. TruSeq adapter sequences along with Illumina sample barcodes were introduced in two successive PCR steps. The Illumina HiSeq platform was used with custom primers to sequence TCR alpha and beta cDNA libraries. Turning to the authors' computational methods: Raw reads were processed with MiGEC to extract unique molecular identifiers, and MiXCR was used to determine CDR3 positions. For each individual, recombination models were inferred using an EM algorithm with the repgenHMM and IGoR tools. Shared clonotype analysis was performed with the tcR package in R, normalizing sharing by the product of cloneset sizes. To study raw recombination free of thymic and clonal selection effects, out-of-frame nonproductive sequences were analyzed. TCRdb trimmed the raw reads at Q25, called clones with MiXCR and kept productive beta chains. Every CDR3 protein is listed once, alongside the most common genes and DNA of its rows. TCRdb's processing, not the authors', yielded these V and J calls. Within this sample are some 660,000 distinct CDR3 sequences, with under 9% of them counted one time only. Of the sample, 0.75% to 1% is held by the ten largest clones.

The paper's findings and limits, for the study overall: Compared with coincidental sharing between unrelated individuals, out-of-frame TCR alpha sequences shared between twins had an excess of sequences with low generation probability. Because the same donors could not be followed over many years, the conclusions relied on cross-sectional statistical analysis. In beta out-of-frame sequences, excess twin sharing was weaker, because having fewer shared sequences lowered the signal-to-noise ratio. Zero-insertion analyses could be partly confounded by invariant T cells such as MAIT and iNKT, although diverse VJ usage argued against such confounding for most clonotypes. Fewer insertions were carried by abundant cord blood beta clonotypes, a similar but weaker trend appeared in young adult naive repertoires, and no such trend appeared in memory repertoires. Recombination models systematically underestimated out-of-frame TCR alpha sharing in monozygotic twins but agreed with sharing between unrelated individuals.

Separately, the same data were catalogued under a study of yellow fever vaccine responses in identical twins. That second publication adds: According to the authors, the vaccine-induced T cell response in identical twins seemed to be partly convergent and partly specific to each individual. In the study, vaccine-responding T cell clones were precisely tracked in identical twins.

The TCR comes from a woman in her late teens or twenties in good health. Sequenced material: PBMCs. This chain is built from TRBV5-6 and TRBJ2-2; the D gene is not confidently resolved. The CDR3 loop reads CASSFSSRAHSPGELFF. The nucleotides read TGTGCCAGCAGCTTCTCAAGCCGGGCCCATTCTCCTGGGGAGCTGTTTTTT.